Following are 13 T cell receptor beta chains from one sample sequenced in a study of blood T cell repertoires in COVID-19. The table came from immunoSEQ multiplex PCR; TCRdb's copy has only in-frame clones and leaves some out. Here the sample spans about half a million clones, roughly 85% being singletons. Specimen: peripheral blood. The source is a human donor in a cohort sampled during active COVID-19.

The genes are TRBV6-2 or TRBV6-3 and TRBJ2-4; the match to TRBD1 covers 9 bases. The CDR3 consists of 13 residues. J was trimmed by 7 bases and V by 4 bases; bases with no gene match: 2. Germline V gene data show CDR1 as MNHEY and CDR2 as SVGEGT. CDR3 coding DNA: TGTGCCAGCAGTTTCGGACAGGGGAACATTCAGTACTTC. It encodes CASSFGQGNIQYF.

This clone was seen a single time. The gene calls are TRBV4-3 and TRBJ2-2; D perhaps matches TRBD1 (5 bases). Germline V gene sequence: CDR1 LGHNA, CDR2 YSLEER. Between the trimmed V and J ends, which lost 4 bases and 0 bases, there was a span of 6 bases. CDR3 length: 14 amino acids. The CDR3 DNA reads as TGCGCCAGCAGCCCACAGGCGAACACCGGGGAGCTGTTTTTT. This codes for CASSPQANTGELFF.

This clone showed up just once. The chain employs TRBV6-6 and TRBJ2-7; TRBD1 aligns across 9 bases. The CDR3 length is 14 residues. V trimming: 5 bases; J trimming: 1 base; junction bases outside the gene matches: 3. CDR1 and CDR2 from the germline V gene are MNHNY and SVGAGI (reference sequence). In DNA, the CDR3 is TGTGCCAGCAGTCCAGGACAGGGGTCCTACGAGCAGTACTTC. Its translation: CASSPGQGSYEQYF.

This chain joins TRBV5-1 and TRBJ1-2; D is perhaps TRBD1 (5 bases). CDR1 is SGHRS and CDR2 is YFSETQ in the germline V gene. This CDR3 has 13 residues. Trimming cost V 2 bases and J 8 bases, with 13 bases left between them. The CDR3 nucleotides are TGCGCCAGCAGCTTCGACAGCCCGGGCGGCTACACCTTC. Protein sequence: CASSFDSPGGYTF. The whole variable domain, filled in from reference TRBV5-1 and TRBJ1-2, reads KAGVTQTPRYLIKTRGQQVTLSCSPISGHRSVSWYQQTPGQGLQFLFEYFSETQRNKGNFPGRFSGRQFSNSRSEMNVSTLELGDSALYLCASSFDSPGGYTFGSGTRLTVV.

V is TRBV6-2 or TRBV6-3 and J is TRBJ2-5; 9 bases are a match to TRBD1. The CDR3 sequence is 17 residues long. Germline assignment: CDR1 MNHEY and CDR2 SVGEGT. V trimming: 2 bases; J trimming: 5 bases; junction bases outside the gene matches: 12. CDR3 residues: CASSYRLGQGIRETQYF. The DNA for the CDR3 is TGTGCCAGCAGTTACCGCTTGGGACAGGGAATTCGGGAGACCCAGTACTTC.

CDR3 bases: TGTGCCAGTAGTAATCGCGGGGGGACAGTTCGGGCCTACGAGCAGTACTTC. As protein: CASSNRGGTVRAYEQYF. The chain recombines TRBV19 with TRBJ2-7; TRBD2 might be the D (8 bases). CDR1 and CDR2 from the germline V gene are LNHDA and SQIVND (reference sequence). Trimming left V 4 bases short and J 2 bases short, with 21 bases between. The CDR3 loop spans 17 amino acids.

V gene TRBV19 combines with J gene TRBJ2-2, with 11 positions matching TRBD2. The CDR3 contains 17 residues. Germline CDR1 and CDR2: LNHDA and SQIVND (reference sequence). The V and J ends lost 10 bases and 4 bases, in that order; junction bases with no gene match: 14. CDR3 protein: CATQASGRPESTGELFF. DNA of the CDR3: TGTGCCACCCAAGCTAGCGGGAGGCCGGAGAGCACCGGGGAGCTGTTTTTT.

The chain employs TRBV29-1 and TRBJ2-3, with D tentatively TRBD1 (6 bases). The length of the CDR3 is 14 residues. Germline CDR1 is SQVTM and CDR2 is ANQGSEA. V was clipped by 4 bases and J by 4 bases, with 15 bases between them. DNA of the CDR3: TGCAGCGTTGTTCGTCCAGGGGAGCCAGATACGCAGTATTTT. It encodes CSVVRPGEPDTQYF.

The gene calls are TRBV6-5 and TRBJ2-7, with TRBD1 matching 11 bases. The CDR3 contains 13 residues. V lost 8 bases, J lost 6 bases, and 6 bases stayed unmatched. Germline lookup yields CDR1 MNHEY and CDR2 SVGAGI. The CDR3 DNA is TGTGCCAGCGGGACAGGGGGACGTCTCGAGCAGTACTTC. This sequence encodes CASGTGGRLEQYF.

This clone showed up just once. The genes are TRBV5-1 and TRBJ2-3; tentative D call: TRBD2 (6 bases). V lost 0 bases and J lost 8, with 19 bases in between. This CDR3 region has 16 residues. CDR1 SGHRS and CDR2 YFSETQ come from the germline V gene. CDR3 in amino acids: CASSLDRRTWEVTQYF. For the CDR3, the DNA is TGCGCCAGCAGCTTGGATAGACGGACATGGGAGGTTACGCAGTATTTT. The full variable domain, rest sourced from reference TRBV5-1 and TRBJ2-3, is KAGVTQTPRYLIKTRGQQVTLSCSPISGHRSVSWYQQTPGQGLQFLFEYFSETQRNKGNFPGRFSGRQFSNSRSEMNVSTLELGDSALYLCASSLDRRTWEVTQYFGPGTRLTVL.

The chain carries TRBV7-6 and TRBJ2-1; TRBD1 aligns across 7 bases. The CDR3 totals 15 residues. CDR1 and CDR2 (germline): SGHVS, FNYEAQ. The ends lost 3 bases at V and 6 bases at J; junction bases unmatched: 8. CDR3 sequence: CASSFREGAGNEQFF. DNA of the CDR3: TGTGCCAGCAGCTTTCGAGAGGGGGCCGGCAATGAGCAGTTCTTC.

V is TRBV9 and J is TRBJ2-5; a weak D match, TRBD2 (6 bases). CDR1 SGDLS and CDR2 YYNGEE come from the germline V gene. The CDR3 loop spans 16 amino acids. Trimming left V 0 bases short and J 2 bases short, with 14 bases between. DNA for the CDR3: TGTGCCAGCAGCGTAGACTCGAGCGGGCCTCAAGAGACCCAGTACTTC. Translated, it gives CASSVDSSGPQETQYF.

V gene TRBV19 combines with J gene TRBJ1-6; D possibly corresponds to TRBD1 (5 bases). Trimming cost V 2 bases and J 10 bases, with 6 bases left between them. CDR1 LNHDA and CDR2 SQIVND come from the germline V gene (reference sequence). The CDR3 runs 12 residues. DNA for the CDR3: TGTGCCAGTAGTATACAGGGATCACCCCTCCACTTT. Amino acid sequence: CASSIQGSPLHF.